These 18 T cell receptor beta chains were sequenced from one sample in a study of immune evolution from preneoplasia to lung adenocarcinoma. The repertoire was sequenced with immunoSEQ multiplex PCR; TCRdb's copy has only in-frame clones and lacks some. The sample comprises around 3,500 clones, 77% of which are singletons, and roughly an eighth rests with the top ten. Sequencing was performed on FFPE adjacent normal lung tissue. These receptors were collected from a person aged 70 to 85 with lung adenocarcinoma.

Comments on this clone: The same CDR3 is also encoded by other DNA sequences in this sample. This chain uses TRBV28 with TRBJ2-3, with no clear D. This CDR3 has 14 amino acids. Germline V gene lookup returns CDR1 MDHEN and CDR2 SYDVKM. Trimming removed 3 bases from V and 1 base from J, with 8 bases in between. DNA of the CDR3: TGTGCCAGCAGTTTTTTGTCGGGCACAGATACGCAGTATTTT. Translating it yields CASSFLSGTDTQYF.

The chain links TRBV27 to TRBJ2-7; 7 nucleotides line up with TRBD1. In germline, CDR1 is MNHEY, CDR2 SMNVEV (reference sequence). CDR3 length: 16 amino acids. Unmatched junction bases numbered 6, after V lost 1 base and J lost 0 bases. In DNA, the CDR3 is TGTGCCAGCAGTTTATTCGCTCGGGACAGCTCCTACGAGCAGTACTTC. This codes for CASSLFARDSSYEQYF.

This chain joins TRBV4-2 and TRBJ1-6; TRBD1 might be the D (6 bases). V lost 0 bases and J lost 9, with 18 bases in between. This CDR3 comprises 17 residues. The V gene's germline CDR1 is LGHNA and CDR2 YNFKEQ. CDR3 protein: CASSQDGAGAFGSPLHF. CDR3 bases: TGTGCCAGCAGCCAAGATGGGGCAGGGGCATTCGGTTCACCCCTCCACTTT.

The rearrangement uses TRBV5-6 and TRBJ2-5, with 8 bases aligning to TRBD1. The CDR3 contains 15 residues. CDR1 and CDR2 (germline): SGHDT, YYEEEE. The V and J ends lost 0 bases and 3 bases, in that order; junction bases with no gene match: 4. CDR3 bases: TGTGCCAGCAGCTTGGCGCGGACAGGGAAAGAGACCCAGTACTTC. Its protein is CASSLARTGKETQYF.

The V and J genes are TRBV28 and TRBJ1-1; a possible D gene is TRBD1 (5 bases). CDR1 is MDHEN, CDR2 SYDVKM, per germline. The CDR3 is 14 amino acids. Trimming stripped 1 base from V and 3 bases from J, with 9 bases between. Here the CDR3 DNA reads TGTGCCAGCAGTTTATCCCAGGGATACACTGAAGCTTTCTTT. Protein: CASSLSQGYTEAFF.

This chain joins TRBV9 and TRBJ2-2; the D is unclear. CDR1 is SGDLS, CDR2 YYNGEE, per germline. Trimming took 5 bases from V and 0 from J, leaving 8 bases between them. This CDR3 is built from 14 residues. CDR3 loop: CASSGPSNTGELFF. In DNA form, the CDR3 reads TGTGCCAGCAGTGGCCCGTCGAACACCGGGGAGCTGTTTTTT.

The chain employs TRBV10-3 and TRBJ2-5, with D unresolved. CDR1 is ENHRY, CDR2 SYGVKD, per germline. CDR3 length: 13 amino acids. Trimming left V 3 bases short and J 7 bases short, with 12 bases between. The chain's CDR3 is CAISDQLEGTQYF. CDR3 DNA: TGTGCCATCAGTGATCAACTCGAAGGGACCCAGTACTTC.

This chain uses TRBV6-5 with TRBJ2-7; TRBD2 agrees at 7 bases. Looked up from germline, CDR1 is MNHEY and CDR2 is SVGAGI. CDR3 length: 15 amino acids. V trimming: 2 bases; J trimming: 6 bases; junction bases outside the gene matches: 10. CDR3 bases: TGTGCCAGCAGTTACCAGACTAGCAGCACTCGCGAGCAGTACTTC. It translates to CASSYQTSSTREQYF.

V usage is TRBV7-6 and J usage is TRBJ1-1; unclear D gene. The CDR3 totals 14 residues. V lost 2 bases and J lost 7, with 14 bases in between. Germline V CDR1 and CDR2: SGHVS, FNYEAQ. In DNA, the CDR3 is TGTGCCAGCAGCTTAAAGGGTGGGAAGGGTGAAGCTTTCTTT. Protein: CASSLKGGKGEAFF.

The chain recombines TRBV5-5 with TRBJ2-4; TRBD1 matches 7 bases. The CDR3 consists of 14 residues. CDR1 is SGHKS, CDR2 YYEKEE, per germline (reference sequence). J lost 6 bases, V lost 4 bases, and 7 bases had no gene match. The CDR3 sequence is CASSLDRSGNIQYF. For the CDR3, the DNA is TGTGCCAGCAGCCTGGACAGGTCAGGAAACATTCAGTACTTC.

The V call is TRBV5-1, the J call TRBJ1-1, with D perhaps matching TRBD1 (5 bases). V was cut by 4 bases and J by 1 base, with 14 bases left in between. Germline values: CDR1 SGHRS, CDR2 YFSETQ. This CDR3 region has 15 residues. DNA for the CDR3: TGCGCCAGCAGCGTGGGGACGGTACAGAACACTGAAGCTTTCTTT. This encodes CASSVGTVQNTEAFF.

A remark on this clone: A much larger clone differs from this one at a single base, so this may be a read error. The chain recombines TRBV7-2 with TRBJ2-5, with TRBD2 matching 9 bases. The CDR3 contains 13 residues. V was clipped by 3 bases and J by 4 bases; unmatched bases: 0. CDR1 SGHTA and CDR2 FQGNSA come from the germline V gene. The CDR3 DNA sequence: TGTGCCAGCAGCTTTAGCGGGGGAGAGACCCAGTACTTC. Translating gives CASSFSGGETQYF.

The genes are TRBV2 and TRBJ1-2; 11 bases align to TRBD1. Unmatched junction bases numbered 14, after V lost 8 bases and J lost 0 bases. Germline V gene sequence: CDR1 SNHLY, CDR2 FYNNEI. The CDR3 runs 18 residues. The CDR3, as DNA: TGTGCCAGCTCCAATCCCCGGGACAGGGGGAGAGCTAACTATGGCTACACCTTC. Encoded protein: CASSNPRDRGRANYGYTF.

V gene TRBV7-9 combines with J gene TRBJ1-3; D remains ambiguous. Germline V gene lookup returns CDR1 SEHNR and CDR2 FQNEAQ (reference sequence). V lost 8 bases and J 4 bases, leaving 9 bases between the germline ends. CDR3 length: 12 residues. CDR3 bases: TGTGCCAGCCGGGGAGGAGGAAACACCATATATTTT. Protein sequence: CASRGGGNTIYF.

The gene calls are TRBV7-6 and TRBJ1-1; unclear D gene. There are 13 residues in the CDR3. Deletions cut 3 bases from V and 2 bases from J, with 7 bases between. Germline assignment: CDR1 SGHVS and CDR2 FNYEAQ. In DNA, the CDR3 is TGTGCCAGCAGCTTTACAGACAACACTGAAGCTTTCTTT. Encoded protein: CASSFTDNTEAFF. Drawing the rest from reference TRBV7-6 and TRBJ1-1, the complete variable domain is GAGVSQSPRYKVTKRGQDVALRCDPISGHVSLYWYRQALGQGPEFLTYFNYEAQQDKSGLPNDRFSAERPEGSISTLTIQRTEQRDSAMYRCASSFTDNTEAFFGQGTRLTVV.

V and J are TRBV29-1 and TRBJ2-5; 16 bases are a match to TRBD2. The trim removed 1 base at V and 2 bases at J, leaving 19 bases unmatched. CDR3 length: 22 residues. Germline V gene data show CDR1 as SQVTM and CDR2 as ANQGSEA. The CDR3 nucleotides are TGCAGCGTTGAAGGGGTCTCAATACCGGGACTAGCGGGAGGGAGACTACAAGAGACCCAGTACTTC. Protein: CSVEGVSIPGLAGGRLQETQYF.

This clone has only a few counts. The chain has TRBV5-1 and TRBJ2-7; no firm D call. Germline CDR1 and CDR2: SGHRS and YFSETQ. This CDR3 has 11 amino acids. V dropped 4 bases and J dropped 1 base, with 3 bases sitting between them. The CDR3 spells CASSGSYEQYF. The CDR3 DNA sequence: TGCGCCAGCAGCGGGTCCTACGAGCAGTACTTC.

V gene TRBV29-1 combines with J gene TRBJ1-5, with 8 bases that match TRBD1. This CDR3 contains 12 residues. The germline V gene has CDR1 SQVTM and CDR2 ANQGSEA. Trimming at V came to 7 bases and at J to 5 bases, leaving 4 bases not matched to a gene. Here the CDR3 DNA reads TGCAGCGCCGGACAGGGAGATCAGCCCCAGCATTTT. Encoded protein: CSAGQGDQPQHF.